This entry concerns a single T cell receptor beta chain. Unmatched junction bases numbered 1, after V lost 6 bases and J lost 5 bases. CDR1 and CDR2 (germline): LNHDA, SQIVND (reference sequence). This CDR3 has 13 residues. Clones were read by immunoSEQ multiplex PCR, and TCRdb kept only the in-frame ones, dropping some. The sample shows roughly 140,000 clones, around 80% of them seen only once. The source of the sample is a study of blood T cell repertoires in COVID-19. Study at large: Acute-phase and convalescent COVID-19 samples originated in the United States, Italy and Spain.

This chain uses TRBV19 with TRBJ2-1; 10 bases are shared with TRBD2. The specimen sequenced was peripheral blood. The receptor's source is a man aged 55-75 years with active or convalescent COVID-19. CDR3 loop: CASSLAGDNEQFF. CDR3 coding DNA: TGTGCCAGTAGCCTAGCGGGAGACAATGAGCAGTTCTTC.